One T cell receptor beta chain is described in this entry. Its specificity is unknown. Sequencing was performed with immunoSEQ multiplex PCR; in TCRdb, only in-frame clones are kept and a portion is missing. The data contain 170,000 or so clones, 85% to 95% of them singletons. These data originate in a study of T cell responses to AZD1222 COVID-19 vaccine. Study-wide findings and caveats: Repertoire collection took place solely once the T cell response had peaked. Donor demographics were predominantly white British with a female majority; clonal diversity may be underestimated. Baseline seropositivity characterized only a handful of AZD1222 recipients. The span of vaccine-associated CD4 TCRs extended across spike, with dominance at 160-218 and 743-854.

V shed 2 bases and J shed 2 bases, with 11 bases lying between them. Germline CDR1 is WNHNN and CDR2 is SYGVQD (reference sequence). The CDR3 totals 15 residues. This receptor was identified in an adult who received the MenACWY meningococcal vaccine as a control. V and J are TRBV10-1 and TRBJ2-3; D not certain. The sample was peripheral blood, taken 28 days after the second dose of the MenACWY control vaccine. CDR3 bases: TGCGCCAGCAGTGAGCTTATAGGGCTCACAGATACGCAGTATTTT. Encoded protein: CASSELIGLTDTQYF.